A single sample gave rise to the 2 T cell receptor beta chains below, sequenced in a study of cytomegalovirus exposure and HLA in healthy donors (dated by TCRdb to about 2017). Libraries were constructed by the immunoSEQ multiplex PCR assay. The multiplex PCR relied on a mix of 60 forward primers for TCR Vbeta segments and 13 reverse primers for TCR Jbeta segments. Imported from immuneACCESS, the table was reduced by TCRdb to in-frame sequences with V and J called. These copies leave out some clones; in studies compared against another copy, an unresolved V gene accounts for under half, and the cause of the remainder is not known. The table for this sample records tens of thousands of clones. Of the sample, around 3.8% is held by the ten largest clones. Source material: PBMCs. The receptors here all came from a female donor in good health and CMV-seropositive.

The gene calls are TRBV4-2 and TRBJ2-7, with TRBD1 identical over 8 bases. V shed 4 bases, J shed 5 bases, and the junction held 13 bases outside the gene matches. Germline lookup yields CDR1 LGHNA and CDR2 YNFKEQ. The CDR3 runs to 16 residues. CDR3 sequence reads: CASSRALQGGPNEQYF. In DNA form, the CDR3 reads TGTGCCAGCAGCCGAGCTTTACAGGGGGGACCTAACGAGCAGTACTTC.

The chain links TRBV2 to TRBJ2-7; D perhaps matches TRBD1 (6 bases). Trimming left V 6 bases short and J 3 bases short, with 18 bases between. The length of the CDR3 is 15 residues. Germline V gene sequence: CDR1 SNHLY, CDR2 FYNNEI. CDR3 DNA sequence: TGTGCCAGCAGCATACACAGAACAGGGAACTACGAGCAGTACTTC. Amino acids: CASSIHRTGNYEQYF.